A single sample is the source of the 20 T cell receptor beta chains below, sequenced in a study of T cells in Graves' hyperthyroidism and ophthalmopathy. Amplified regions were TCR beta CDR3 sequences from RNA transcripts. HTBI primers were used for first-round RT-PCR of the TCR CDR3. Each CDR3 protein is one row after TCRdb ran MiXCR on the multiplex PCR reads. Altogether about 350,000 distinct CDR3 sequences are present, over 11% being singletons, with the ten largest covering roughly 25%. Sequencing input: blood. The receptors were sampled from a woman under 40 with Graves' hyperthyroidism.

A word on this clonotype: Possible read error: a much larger clone is one base away. The chain couples TRBV9 to TRBJ2-1; unclear D gene. The germline V gene has CDR1 SGDLS and CDR2 YYNGEE. The CDR3 is made up of 15 amino acids. DNA for the CDR3: TGTACCAGCAGCGTATCTGTTAGTGGTATAAACGAGCAGTTCTTC. This gives the protein CTSSVSVSGINEQFF. Full variable domain (remainder filled in from reference TRBV9 and TRBJ2-1): DSGVTQTPKHLITATGQRVTLRCSPRSGDLSVYWYQQSLDQGLQFLIQYYNGEERAKGNILERFSAQQFPDLHSELNLSSLELGDSALYFCTSSVSVSGINEQFFGPGTRLTVL.

The chain couples TRBV6-1 to TRBJ1-2, with 9 bases that match TRBD1. This CDR3 comprises 16 residues. The trim removed 6 bases at V and 1 base at J, leaving 9 bases unmatched. Germline CDR1 and CDR2: MNHNS and SASEGT. In DNA form, the CDR3 reads TGTGCCAGCAGAGGGGGACAGGGAACCTTTAACTATGGCTACACCTTC. This gives the protein CASRGGQGTFNYGYTF.

In its sample, this clonotype was seen many times. The rearrangement uses TRBV12-3 or TRBV12-4 and TRBJ2-3; tentative D call: TRBD2 (5 bases). V was pared by 10 bases and J by 2 bases, with 16 bases between. The CDR3 consists of 14 residues. The CDR3 DNA follows: TGTGCCACCACCGGTGCGCGGGCCACAGATACGCAGTATTTT. It yields the protein CATTGARATDTQYF.

The chain recombines TRBV19 with TRBJ1-5, with no clear D. The length of the CDR3 is 15 residues. Germline values: CDR1 LNHDA, CDR2 SQIVND (reference sequence). The V and J ends lost 6 bases and 1 base respectively, with 13 bases between them. The CDR3 loop reads CASRGSSGSNQPQHF. The CDR3, as DNA: TGTGCCAGTAGAGGATCGTCGGGGAGCAATCAGCCCCAGCATTTT.

This clonotype was seen at least ten times. This chain links TRBV6-1 with TRBJ1-3, with D hard to call. Germline assignment: CDR1 MNHNS and CDR2 SASEGT. Trimming removed 5 bases from V and 4 bases from J, with 9 bases in between. The CDR3 is 13 residues long. CDR3 region: CASSYTAGNTIYF. CDR3 nucleotide sequence: TGTGCCAGCAGTTATACGGCAGGAAACACCATATATTTT.

The chain combines TRBV12-5 with TRBJ2-5, with D possibly TRBD2 on 5 matching bases. CDR1 is LGHNT and CDR2 is FRNRAP in the germline V gene. This CDR3 is 14 amino acids long. Deletions cut 7 bases from V and 3 bases from J, with 15 bases between. CDR3 protein: CASAPGFREETQYF. CDR3 DNA sequence: TGTGCTAGTGCCCCGGGGTTCCGGGAAGAGACCCAGTACTTC. The full variable domain, in which reference TRBV12-5 and TRBJ2-5 provide the parts outside the CDR3, is DARVTQTPRHKVTEMGQEVTMRCQPILGHNTVFWYRQTMMQGLELLAYFRNRAPLDDSGMPKDRFSAEMPDATLATLKIQPSEPRDSAVYFCASAPGFREETQYFGPGTRLLVL.

This clonotype has a count of ten or more. The chain recombines TRBV6-1 with TRBJ2-5; D remains unclear. The CDR3 totals 13 residues. Per germline, CDR1 MNHNS and CDR2 SASEGT. V was shortened by 4 bases and J by 7 bases, with 13 bases between the two germline ends. CDR3 residues: CASSGLGVGTQYF. The CDR3 DNA reads TGTGCCAGCAGTGGGCTAGGTGTGGGGACCCAGTACTTC.

This clonotype occurred a few times. The chain combines TRBV24-1 with TRBJ1-5; possible D gene TRBD1, 5 bases. CDR3 length: 14 residues. Deletions cut 5 bases from V and 7 bases from J, with 14 bases between. The germline V gene has CDR1 KGHDR and CDR2 SFDVKD. The CDR3 loop is CATSVGATAQPQHF. The DNA of the CDR3 is TGTGCCACCAGTGTCGGGGCCACGGCCCAGCCCCAGCATTTT.

The J gene is TRBJ2-1, the V gene TRBV7-2, with 9 nucleotides matching TRBD2. The trim removed 5 bases at V and 8 bases at J, leaving 10 bases unmatched. This CDR3 spans 15 amino acids. Germline assignment: CDR1 SGHTA and CDR2 FQGNSA. Here the CDR3 reads CASSLWLAGTHEQFF. CDR3 coding DNA: TGTGCCAGCAGCCTGTGGCTAGCGGGAACCCATGAGCAGTTCTTC.

Many counts were recorded for this clonotype. The chain links TRBV20-1 to TRBJ2-7; 11 positions agree with TRBD2. Unmatched junction bases numbered 4, after V lost 3 bases and J lost 3 bases. The CDR3 loop spans 14 amino acids. Per germline, CDR1 DFQATT and CDR2 SNEGSKA (reference sequence). CDR3 in DNA: TGCAGTGCTAGCGGGACTAGCGGTCTCTACGAGCAGTACTTC. Protein sequence: CSASGTSGLYEQYF.

The chain combines TRBV4-3 with TRBJ2-7, with 10 bases aligning to TRBD2. Per germline, CDR1 LGHNA and CDR2 YSLEER. Losses at the gene ends were 0 bases for V and 3 bases for J; bases not matched to a gene: 5. The CDR3 runs 16 residues. CDR3 coding DNA: TGCGCCAGCAGCCAAGATAGGGCTAGCGGGAGCTACGAGCAGTACTTC. It is translated as CASSQDRASGSYEQYF.

The chain carries TRBV29-1 and TRBJ2-1; perhaps D is TRBD1 or TRBD2 (5 bases each). The CDR3 has 13 amino acids. Trimming took 3 bases from V and 9 from J, leaving 15 bases between them. Germline CDR1 SQVTM, CDR2 ANQGSEA. The CDR3 sequence is CSVDEGKGGEQFF. The CDR3 nucleotides read TGCAGCGTTGACGAGGGGAAGGGCGGTGAGCAGTTCTTC.

This clonotype was recorded at least ten times. The gene calls are TRBV7-2 and TRBJ1-1; no clear D. Trimming stripped 1 base from V and 1 base from J, with 7 bases between. Germline V gene data show CDR1 as SGHTA and CDR2 as FQGNSA. The CDR3 sequence is 14 residues long. The CDR3 DNA sequence: TGTGCCAGCAGCTTAGGGTCGACGAACACTGAAGCTTTCTTT. Its translation: CASSLGSTNTEAFF.

This clonotype has at least ten counts. J is TRBJ2-5 and V is TRBV11-2, with D possibly being TRBD1 (6 bases). Germline-derived CDR1 and CDR2 are SGHAT and FQNNGV. This CDR3 contains 14 residues. Between the trimmed V and J ends, which lost 5 bases and 5 bases, there was a span of 15 bases. CDR3 coding DNA: TGTGCCAGCAGCGGAAGACAGGTCTCTGAGACCCAGTACTTC. Protein product: CASSGRQVSETQYF.

The V gene is TRBV5-1, the J gene TRBJ1-5; weak D call: TRBD1 (6 bases). V was pared by 1 base and J by 2 bases, with 10 bases between. Germline V lookup: CDR1 SGHRS, CDR2 YFSETQ. The CDR3 runs to 15 residues. CDR3 bases: TGCGCCAGCAGCTTGAACGGACAGCGCAATCAGCCCCAGCATTTT. This translates into CASSLNGQRNQPQHF.

This clonotype was counted at least ten times. The chain links TRBV28 to TRBJ2-4; TRBD2 matches 7 bases. Germline V gene data show CDR1 as MDHEN and CDR2 as SYDVKM. V lost 10 bases, J lost 0 bases, and 3 bases stayed unmatched. The CDR3 spans 13 residues. In DNA, the CDR3 is TGTGCCACCTCTAGCGGAGCCAAAAACATTCAGTACTTC. Amino acids: CATSSGAKNIQYF.

This clonotype came up a few times. The rearrangement joins TRBV29-1 to TRBJ1-2, with D maybe TRBD1 (6 bases). Germline CDR1 and CDR2: SQVTM and ANQGSEA. V gave up 7 bases and J gave up 3 bases, with 15 bases separating them. The CDR3 covers 13 residues. The CDR3 spells CSEEGVSDYGYTF. CDR3 sequence (DNA): TGCAGCGAGGAGGGGGTATCGGACTATGGCTACACCTTC.

This chain joins TRBV10-1 and TRBJ1-6; D call uncertain. The V end lost 6 bases, the J end lost 7 bases, and 16 bases lay between the germline ends. Per the germline V gene, CDR1 is WNHNN and CDR2 is SYGVQD (reference sequence). There are 15 residues in the CDR3. DNA of the CDR3: TGCGCCAGCAGCCCGGGTAGGACGGGGAATTCACCCCTCCACTTT. Translated: CASSPGRTGNSPLHF.

This clonotype came up a few times. CDR3 sequence: CASSRSLTGGTVDGYTF. The CDR3 DNA follows: TGTGCCAGCAGCCGCTCCCTAACCGGGGGAACTGTGGATGGCTACACCTTC. The gene calls are TRBV7-8 and TRBJ1-2, with a possible D match to TRBD1 (5 bases). V lost 5 bases and J lost 6, with 25 bases in between. This CDR3 comprises 17 residues. In germline, CDR1 is SGHVS, CDR2 FQNEAQ.

By sample share, this clonotype is medium-sized. V and J are TRBV24-1 and TRBJ2-7; no firm D call. The CDR3 length is 12 residues. Trimming stripped 4 bases from V and 0 bases from J, with 3 bases between. Germline CDR1 is KGHDR and CDR2 is SFDVKD. The CDR3: CATSDNSYEQYF. The CDR3 bases are TGTGCCACCAGTGACAACTCCTACGAGCAGTACTTC.